This T cell receptor (beta chain) was found in a study of immune evolution from preneoplasia to lung adenocarcinoma (TCRdb year 2021). Context from the whole study: HLA loss of heterozygosity was found in 7% of AIS, around 15% of MIA and 33% of ADC lesions, and in no AAH lesions. Resected precursor lesions (AAH, AIS, MIA) and invasive adenocarcinomas were compared against paired morphologically normal lung tissue. Whole exome sequencing and methylation data from the same cohort of nodules were integrated with the immune data. A total of roughly 46 patients contributed TCR sequencing data. A total of approximately 50 patients with pulmonary nodules who underwent surgical resection were included in the overall cohort. POLYSOLVER was used to infer class I HLA alleles from exome data, and LOHHLA was used to detect allele-specific HLA loss. Sample size was based on specimen availability rather than a prior power calculation. The study profiled immune contexture across lung adenocarcinoma precursors and invasive adenocarcinoma using immune gene expression, TCR sequencing and multiplex immunofluorescence. It was reported in the study that about a hundred samples were used for TCR sequencing. Results the study describes overall, beyond this receptor: Compared with EGFR-mutant or double wild-type lesions, KRAS-mutant nodules had the highest T cell clonality. Clonality was highest in normal lung, while later-stage lesions appeared to show lower clonality but higher T cell density and diversity. The findings were based on association rather than direct causation, and larger cohorts with long-term follow-up and longitudinal biopsies were deemed needed. All patients were from Japan and China, so applicability to Western populations was uncertain. The highest top T cell clone frequencies were observed in normal lung, and a progressive decrease in top T cell clone frequencies appeared to occur from AAH through AIS, MIA and invasive adenocarcinoma.

Resection was performed on patients in Japan or China between the mid-2010s and the late 2010s. Histologic diagnosis of each case was confirmed independently by two lung cancer pathologists on H&E slides. Macro-dissection after pathologic assessment enriched premalignant or tumor cells for nucleic acid extraction. FFPE tissue was used for DNA isolation with the AllPrep DNA/RNA FFPE Kit. Trimming removed 6 bases from V and 2 bases from J, leaving 19 bases between the germline ends. From the cysteine through the phenylalanine, the CDR3 covers 16 amino acids. The kept DNA is CDR3 alone, 48 bases in frame from the first base. The CDR1 and CDR2 encoded by the germline V gene are MDHEN and SYDVKM. For this clone: Which antigen it targets is not known. No base quality values were provided; no much bigger clone lies one nucleotide off.

The immunoSEQ hsTCRbeta Kit was used to sequence TCR beta CDR3 regions from DNA. As for the authors' bioinformatics: The ImmunoSEQ Analyzer was used to analyse the TCR sequencing data. T cell clonality was defined as 1 minus Pielou's evenness, calculated on productive rearrangements. The inverse Simpson index, applied to productive templates, was used to measure T cell diversity. T cell density was defined as TCR beta template counts normalized to usable DNA, with usable DNA estimated by amplification and sequencing of housekeeping genes. TCR metrics were compared across histologic stages using two-sided Kruskal-Wallis tests. In TCRdb, the immuneACCESS table is reduced to in-frame sequences with V and J assigned. These tables do not hold every clone; where another copy was compared, an unresolved V gene accounts for under half, and the others remain unexplained. The D gene and trimming were derived from the DNA, and the V and J assignments and clone size from that table. The sample table holds over 9,000 clones, of which 75% to 85% were seen once. The biggest ten clones account for about 10% of the sample.

The TCR sequence derives from a donor older than 65 with lung adenocarcinoma. This sequence uses TRBV28 and TRBJ1-2; the D gene is perhaps TRBD1, from 5 matching bases. Sequencing used FFPE minimally invasive lung adenocarcinoma tissue. In light of the paper, this sample's cell subset or site label describes: micro-invasive lung adenocarcinoma (MIA). The CDR3 reads as follows: CASSPSTENPNYGYTF. The DNA sequence is given as TGTGCCAGCAGCCCCTCGACAGAAAACCCCAACTATGGCTACACCTTC.